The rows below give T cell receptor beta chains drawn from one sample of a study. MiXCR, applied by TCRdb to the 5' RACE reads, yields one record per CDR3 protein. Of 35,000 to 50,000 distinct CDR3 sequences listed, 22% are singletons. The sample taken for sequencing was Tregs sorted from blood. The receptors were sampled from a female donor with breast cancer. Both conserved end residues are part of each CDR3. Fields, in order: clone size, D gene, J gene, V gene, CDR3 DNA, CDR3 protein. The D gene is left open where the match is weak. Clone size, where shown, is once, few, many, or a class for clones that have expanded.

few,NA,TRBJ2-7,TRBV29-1,TGCAGCGTTGTTGGGCAGCTCACCTCCTACGAGCAGTACTTC,CSVVGQLTSYEQYF
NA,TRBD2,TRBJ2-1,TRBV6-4,TGTGCCAGCAGTGAGACTAGCGGGAGTTACTATGAGCAGTTCTTC,CASSETSGSYYEQFF
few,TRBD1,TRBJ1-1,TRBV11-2,TGTGCCAGCAGCTCCGGGACAGGGACCGGGAACACTGAAGCTTTCTTT,CASSSGTGTGNTEAFF
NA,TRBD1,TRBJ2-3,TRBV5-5,TGTGCCAGCAGCTCGACAGGGGAGTGGGGAGATACGCAGTATTTT,CASSSTGEWGDTQYF
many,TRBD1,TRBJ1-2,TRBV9,TGTGCCAGCAGCGTAGTGGAGGGACAGGGGAACTATGGCTACACCTTC,CASSVVEGQGNYGYTF
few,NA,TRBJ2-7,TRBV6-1,TGTGCCAGCAGTGAAGCTGGGGGTCTTTACGAGCAGTACTTC,CASSEAGGLYEQYF
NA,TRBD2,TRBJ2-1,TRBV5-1,TGCGCCAGCAGCGTCCCCGGTGGGACTAGCGGGAGTAATGAGCAGTTCTTC,CASSVPGGTSGSNEQFF
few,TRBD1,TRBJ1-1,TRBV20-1,TGCAGTGCTAGAGATTTAGTTTCGGACAGGAGAAACACTGAAGCTTTCTTT,CSARDLVSDRRNTEAFF
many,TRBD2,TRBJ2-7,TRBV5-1,TGCGCCAGCAGCGCGGGACTAGCGCCGACCTACGAGCAGTACTTC,CASSAGLAPTYEQYF
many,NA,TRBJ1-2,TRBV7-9,TGTGCCAGCAGCTTAGTGCCGCCGACAGCCTCCTATGGCTACACCTTC,CASSLVPPTASYGYTF
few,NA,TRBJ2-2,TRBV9,TGTGCCAGCAGCGTATTCGGCGGGATTAACACCGGGGAGCTGTTTTTT,CASSVFGGINTGELFF
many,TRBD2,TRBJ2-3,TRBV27,TGTGCCAGCAGTTTACGGACTAGCGGGCTCGGGTCGGATACGCAGTATTTT,CASSLRTSGLGSDTQYF
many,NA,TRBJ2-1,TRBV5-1,TGCGCCAGCAGCCCGGGACAGCCGGGGGTGGTGCAGTTCTTC,CASSPGQPGVVQFF
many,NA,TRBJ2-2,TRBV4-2,TGTGCCAGCAGCCATGAAGCCGGGACTGCCATGACCGGGGAGCTGTTTTTT,CASSHEAGTAMTGELFF
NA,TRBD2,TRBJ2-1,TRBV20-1,TGCAGTGCTAGAGACCACCTAGCGGTATACAATGAGCAGTTCTTC,CSARDHLAVYNEQFF
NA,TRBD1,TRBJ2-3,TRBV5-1,TGCGCCAGCGGCTCGGGACAGCCAACACCCACAGATACGCAGTATTTT,CASGSGQPTPTDTQYF
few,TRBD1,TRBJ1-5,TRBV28,TGTGCCAGTGGCCAGGGGGCCCTCGGTCAGCCCCAGCATTTT,CASGQGALGQPQHF
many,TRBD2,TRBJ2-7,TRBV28,TGTGCCAGCAGTTACAGGGGGGGGGAAACTAGCGGGAGTAGATACGAGCAGTACTTC,CASSYRGGETSGSRYEQYF
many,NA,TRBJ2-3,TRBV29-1,TGCAGCGGCAGTTCCTCTAGCGATCCCACAGATACGCAGTATTTT,CSGSSSSDPTDTQYF
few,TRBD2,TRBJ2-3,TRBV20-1,TGCAGTGCTACGGCTAGCGGAATCACAGATACGCAGTATTTT,CSATASGITDTQYF
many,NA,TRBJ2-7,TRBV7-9,TGTGCCAGCAGCCCAACACTAACCGAGCAGTACTTC,CASSPTLTEQYF
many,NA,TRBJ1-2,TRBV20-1,TGCAGTGCTAGATTCAAGACAGATACGGGTTATAACTATGGCTACACCTTC,CSARFKTDTGYNYGYTF
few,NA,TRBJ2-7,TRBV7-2,TGTACCAGCAGTCCAACAAGGGACTCCTACGAGCAGTACTTC,CTSSPTRDSYEQYF
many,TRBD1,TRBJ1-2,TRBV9,TGTGCCAGCAGCGGACAGGGTGGCAACTATGGCTACACCTTC,CASSGQGGNYGYTF
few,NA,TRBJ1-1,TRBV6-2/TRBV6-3,TGTGCCAGCAGTTACTCGGATTTATATATGAACACTGAAGCTTTCTTT,CASSYSDLYMNTEAFF
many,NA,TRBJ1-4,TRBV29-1,TGCAGCGTAAAGGGCGGCGAAAAACTGTTTTTT,CSVKGGEKLFF
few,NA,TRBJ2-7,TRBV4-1,TGCGCCAGCAGCCAAGACCTTTCATATGGCTACTCCTACGAGCAGTACTTC,CASSQDLSYGYSYEQYF
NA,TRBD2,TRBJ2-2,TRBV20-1,TGCAGTGCCCAGGGACTAGCGGAAACGAACACCGGGGAGCTGTTTTTT,CSAQGLAETNTGELFF
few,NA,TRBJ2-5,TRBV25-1,TGTGCCAGCAGTGATATTCGAGGAGAGACCCAGTACTTC,CASSDIRGETQYF